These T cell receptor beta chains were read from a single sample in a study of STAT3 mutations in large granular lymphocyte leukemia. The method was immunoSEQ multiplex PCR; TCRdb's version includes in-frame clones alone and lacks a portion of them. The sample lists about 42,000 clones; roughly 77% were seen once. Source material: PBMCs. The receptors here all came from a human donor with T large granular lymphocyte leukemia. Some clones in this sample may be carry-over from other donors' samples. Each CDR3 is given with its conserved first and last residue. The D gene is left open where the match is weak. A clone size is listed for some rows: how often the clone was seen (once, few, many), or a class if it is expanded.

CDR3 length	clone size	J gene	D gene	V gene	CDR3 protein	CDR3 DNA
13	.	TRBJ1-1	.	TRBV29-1	CSVPGVGGTEAFF	TGCAGCGTTCCAGGGGTGGGGGGCACTGAAGCTTTCTTT
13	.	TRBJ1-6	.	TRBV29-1	CSVRSSYNSPLHF	TGCAGCGTGAGGAGCTCCTATAATTCACCCCTCCACTTT
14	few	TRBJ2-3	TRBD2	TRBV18	CASSLAGEIDTQYF	TGTGCCAGCTCACTAGCGGGGGAAATCGATACGCAGTATTTT
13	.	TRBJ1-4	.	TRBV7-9	CASSPGGVEKLFF	TGTGCCAGCAGCCCGGGGGGTGTTGAAAAACTGTTTTTT
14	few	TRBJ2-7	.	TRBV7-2	CASSLDTASYEQYF	TGTGCCAGCAGCTTAGACACGGCCTCCTACGAGCAGTACTTC
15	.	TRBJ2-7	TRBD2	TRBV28	CASSTGLAAYYEQYF	TGTGCCAGCAGCACGGGACTAGCGGCCTACTACGAGCAGTACTTC
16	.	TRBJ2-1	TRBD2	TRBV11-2	CASSLRAGGPYNEQFF	TGTGCCAGCAGCTTAAGAGCGGGGGGGCCCTACAATGAGCAGTTCTTC
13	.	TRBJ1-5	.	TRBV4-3	CASSQDGGMAQHF	TGCGCCAGCAGCCAAGACGGGGGGATGGCCCAGCATTTT
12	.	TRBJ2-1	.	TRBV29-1	CSAQGGWDEQFF	TGCAGCGCCCAGGGGGGTTGGGATGAGCAGTTCTTC
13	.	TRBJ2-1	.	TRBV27	CASSWGLGNEQFF	TGTGCCAGCAGCTGGGGCCTGGGCAATGAGCAGTTCTTC
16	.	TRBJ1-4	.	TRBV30	CAWSVFWVTCREKLFF	TGTGCCTGGAGTGTATTTTGGGTAACTTGTAGGGAAAAACTGTTTTTT
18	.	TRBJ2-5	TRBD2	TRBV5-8	CASSMGLAGGRYQETQYF	TGTGCCAGCAGCATGGGACTAGCGGGGGGCAGGTACCAAGAGACCCAGTACTTC
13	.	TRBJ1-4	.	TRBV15	CATRVATNEKLFF	TGTGCCACCAGGGTTGCAACTAATGAAAAACTGTTTTTT
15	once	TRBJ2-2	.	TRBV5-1	CASRVGQSNTGELFF	TGCGCCAGCAGGGTCGGACAGTCGAACACCGGGGAGCTGTTTTTT
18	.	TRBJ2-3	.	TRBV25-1	CASSEWGKGGGARYTQYF	TGTGCCAGCAGTGAATGGGGCAAGGGGGGCGGAGCCCGGTATACGCAGTATTTT
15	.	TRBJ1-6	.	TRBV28	CASSLDSRDNSPLHF	TGTGCCAGCAGTTTGGACAGCCGAGATAATTCACCCCTCCACTTT
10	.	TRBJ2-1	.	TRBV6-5	CASGRNEQFF	TGTGCCAGCGGCAGGAATGAGCAGTTCTTC
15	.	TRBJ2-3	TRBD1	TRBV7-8	CASNPRGQGTATQYF	TGTGCCAGCAATCCAAGGGGACAGGGGACCGCTACGCAGTATTTT
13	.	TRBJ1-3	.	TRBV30	CAWSVLGPNTIYF	TGTGCCTGGAGTGTATTGGGTCCAAACACCATATATTTT
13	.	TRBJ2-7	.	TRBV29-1	CSVGDFRNYEQYF	TGCAGCGTAGGGGACTTCCGAAACTACGAGCAGTACTTC
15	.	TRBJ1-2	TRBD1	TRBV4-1	CASSQRDRTNYGYTF	TGCGCCAGCAGCCAGCGGGACAGAACTAACTATGGCTACACCTTC
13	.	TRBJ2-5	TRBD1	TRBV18	CASSLTGDGTQYF	TGTGCCAGCTCACTGACAGGGGACGGGACCCAGTACTTC
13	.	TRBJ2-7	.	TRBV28	CASNMGFTYEQYF	TGTGCCAGCAACATGGGTTTTACCTACGAGCAGTACTTC
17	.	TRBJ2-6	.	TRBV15	CATQSISHSSGANVLTF	TGTGCCACCCAATCAATCTCTCACAGCTCTGGGGCCAACGTCCTGACTTTC
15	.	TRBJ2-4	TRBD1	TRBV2	CASSDYRDSENIQYF	TGTGCCAGCAGTGACTACCGGGACAGCGAAAACATTCAGTACTTC
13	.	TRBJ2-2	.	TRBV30	CAWLISNTGELFF	TGTGCCTGGCTCATATCGAACACCGGGGAGCTGTTTTTT
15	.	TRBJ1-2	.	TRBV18	CASSPRTALRDGYTF	TGTGCCAGCTCACCACGGACGGCTTTGCGCGATGGCTACACCTTC
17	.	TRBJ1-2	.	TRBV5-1	CASSPQQGSRTTWGYTF	TGCGCCAGCAGCCCCCAGCAGGGGTCAAGGACGACTTGGGGCTACACCTTC
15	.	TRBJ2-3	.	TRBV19	CASSIFAGPTDTQYF	TGTGCCAGTAGTATATTCGCGGGGCCCACAGATACGCAGTATTTT
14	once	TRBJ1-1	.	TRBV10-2	CASSENRAGTEAFF	TGCGCCAGCAGTGAGAACAGGGCAGGCACTGAAGCTTTCTTT
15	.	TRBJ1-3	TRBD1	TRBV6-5	CASSVSTGSGNTIYF	TGTGCCAGCAGCGTATCGACAGGGTCTGGAAACACCATATATTTT
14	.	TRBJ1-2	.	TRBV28	CASRVPQGTHGYTF	TGTGCCAGCAGAGTCCCCCAGGGTACACATGGCTACACCTTC
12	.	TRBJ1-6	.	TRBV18	CASSPGDSPLHF	TGTGCCAGCTCACCAGGGGATTCACCCCTCCACTTT
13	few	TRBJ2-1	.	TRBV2	CASFFGTANEQFF	TGTGCCAGCTTCTTCGGTACGGCCAATGAGCAGTTCTTC
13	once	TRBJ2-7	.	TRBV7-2	CASSLAEGGTAYF	TGTGCCAGCAGCTTAGCGGAGGGGGGGACGGCGTACTTC
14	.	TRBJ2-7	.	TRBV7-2	CASSFTPGPYEQYF	TGTGCCAGCAGCTTTACCCCTGGCCCCTACGAGCAGTACTTC
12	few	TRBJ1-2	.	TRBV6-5	CASSLDNYGYTF	TGTGCCAGCAGTCTTGATAACTATGGCTACACCTTC
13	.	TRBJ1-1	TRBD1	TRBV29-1	CSVTRGFNTEAFF	TGCAGCGTAACCAGGGGGTTTAACACTGAAGCTTTCTTT
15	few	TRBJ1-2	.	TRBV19	CASSIGGFRNYGYTF	TGTGCCAGTAGTATTGGCGGCTTTCGCAACTATGGCTACACCTTC
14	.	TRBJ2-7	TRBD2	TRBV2	CASSEVGGDYEQYF	TGTGCCAGCAGTGAAGTGGGAGGGGACTACGAGCAGTACTTC
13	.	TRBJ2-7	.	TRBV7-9	CASSFYAGYEQYF	TGTGCCAGCAGCTTTTATGCGGGCTACGAGCAGTACTTC
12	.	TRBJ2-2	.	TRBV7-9	CASSLVSRELFF	TGTGCCAGCAGCTTAGTTAGCCGGGAGCTGTTTTTT
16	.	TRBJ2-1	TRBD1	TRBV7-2	CASSLAQRLAGGEQFF	TGTGCCAGCAGCTTAGCGCAGAGACTCGCAGGGGGTGAGCAGTTCTTC
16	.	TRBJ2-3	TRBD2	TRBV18	CASSPLGSGGTDTQYF	TGTGCCAGCTCACCACTAGGTAGCGGGGGCACAGATACGCAGTATTTT
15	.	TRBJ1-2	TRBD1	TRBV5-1	CASSDPQGSGYGYTF	TGCGCCAGCAGCGACCCACAGGGGTCTGGCTATGGCTACACCTTC
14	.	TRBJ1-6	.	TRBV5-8	CASSLVPGNSPLHF	TGTGCCAGCAGCTTGGTCCCAGGGAATTCACCCCTCCACTTT
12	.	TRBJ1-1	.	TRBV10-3	CAISEAGVRAFF	TGTGCCATCAGTGAAGCGGGGGTTCGAGCTTTCTTT
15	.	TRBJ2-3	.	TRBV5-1	CASSRSTGSTDTQYF	TGCGCCAGCAGCCGCAGTACGGGGAGCACAGATACGCAGTATTTT
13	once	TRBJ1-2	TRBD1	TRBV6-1	CASSLQGGNGYTF	TGTGCCAGCAGTTTACAGGGGGGGAATGGCTACACCTTC